The present TCR beta chain was sequenced within a study of blood T cell repertoires in COVID-19. In the original processing: Reference gene primer amplification in the assay estimated nucleated cell counts. Profiled with immunoSEQ multiplex PCR; TCRdb holds only in-frame clones, not every one. V and J calls and clone size are as listed in that table; D and trimming were resolved from the DNA. Here the sample spans 150,000 to 200,000 clones, just under 90% being singletons. The clonotype comes from a woman between 65 and 79 years old with COVID-19, enrolled during active disease. Sequenced input: peripheral blood.

CDR3 bases: TGTGCCAGCAGCACCCACGTAGGGCAGGGGCGATTCTATGGCTACACCTTC. As protein: CASSTHVGQGRFYGYTF. The V call is TRBV9, the J call TRBJ1-2, with D maybe TRBD1 (6 bases). This CDR3 is built from 17 residues. In germline, CDR1 is SGDLS, CDR2 YYNGEE. V lost 4 bases and J 4 bases, leaving 23 bases between the germline ends.